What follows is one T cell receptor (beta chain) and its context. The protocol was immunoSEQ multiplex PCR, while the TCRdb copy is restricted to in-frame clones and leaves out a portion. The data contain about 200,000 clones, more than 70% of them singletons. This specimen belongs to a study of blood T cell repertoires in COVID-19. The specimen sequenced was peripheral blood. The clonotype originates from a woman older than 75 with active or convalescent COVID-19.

CDR3 nucleotide sequence: TGCGCCAGCAGTTCCTCGCTATATCTCTCGAGGACTGAAGCTTTCTTT. Protein product: CASSSSLYLSRTEAFF. The V call is TRBV4-3, the J call TRBJ1-1; D ambiguous. Germline V CDR1 and CDR2: LGHNA, YSLEER. The V end was cut by 6 bases, the J end by 5 bases, with 22 bases between. CDR3 length equals 16 residues.